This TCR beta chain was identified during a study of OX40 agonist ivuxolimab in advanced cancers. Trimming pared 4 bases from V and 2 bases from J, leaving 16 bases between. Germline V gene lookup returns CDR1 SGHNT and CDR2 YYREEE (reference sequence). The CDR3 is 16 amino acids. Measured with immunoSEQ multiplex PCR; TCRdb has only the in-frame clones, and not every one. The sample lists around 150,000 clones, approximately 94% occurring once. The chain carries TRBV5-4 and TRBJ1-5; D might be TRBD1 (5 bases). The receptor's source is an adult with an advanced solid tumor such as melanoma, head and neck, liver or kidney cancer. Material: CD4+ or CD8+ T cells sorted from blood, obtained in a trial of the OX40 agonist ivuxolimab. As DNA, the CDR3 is TGTGCCAGCAGCCCCCAAGCGGGCAGGGGCAATCAGCCCCAGCATTTT. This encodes CASSPQAGRGNQPQHF.